Following are 5 T cell receptor beta chains from one sample sequenced in a study of neoadjuvant anti-PD-1 for oral cavity cancer. Noted time point: after neoadjuvant nivolumab, at surgical resection. Repertoires were generated with immunoSEQ multiplex PCR, while TCRdb's copy carries only in-frame clones and drops some. The sample contains 72,000 or so clones, approximately 87% of which appear only once. This specimen was PBMCs, taken after nivolumab (anti-PD-1) treatment. The source is a person aged 35-79 years with oral cavity squamous cell carcinoma.

In its sample, this clone was seen a few times. The chain joins TRBV30 to TRBJ1-6; the D is unclear. The CDR3 has 12 amino acids. Germline V CDR1 and CDR2: GTSNPN, SVGIG (reference sequence). Trimming removed 2 bases at V and 11 bases at J, with 10 bases between. CDR3 coding DNA: TGTGCCTGGAGTCGGATTCTAACACCCCTCCACTTT. Translated, it gives CAWSRILTPLHF. The variable domain in full, with the rest retrieved from reference TRBV30 and TRBJ1-6, is SQTIHQWPATLVQPVGSPLSLECTVEGTSNPNLYWYRQAAGRGLQLLFYSVGIGQISSEVPQNLSASRPQDRQFILSSKKLLLSDSGFYLCAWSRILTPLHFGNGTRLTVT.

The chain employs TRBV5-1 and TRBJ2-3; tentatively, D is TRBD2 (6 bases). Germline values: CDR1 SGHRS, CDR2 YFSETQ. Trimming cost V 2 bases and J 2 bases, with 12 bases left between them. The CDR3 covers 15 residues. This CDR3 reads CASSLGGTPTDTQYF. CDR3 in DNA: TGCGCCAGCAGCTTAGGTGGGACTCCCACAGATACGCAGTATTTT.

V usage is TRBV7-6 and J usage is TRBJ1-3; TRBD1 matches at 8 bases. This CDR3 comprises 16 residues. The ends lost 5 bases at V and 3 bases at J; junction bases unmatched: 9. Germline loops: CDR1 SGHVS, CDR2 FNYEAQ. CDR3 sequence reads: CASSQGAAGYGNTIYF. The CDR3 nucleotides read TGTGCCAGCAGCCAGGGGGCGGCAGGGTATGGAAACACCATATATTTT.

The J gene is TRBJ2-1, the V gene TRBV13, with TRBD2 as a possible D gene (5 bases). Trimming stripped 5 bases from V and 7 bases from J, with 18 bases between. Germline lookup yields CDR1 PRHDT and CDR2 FYEKMQ (reference sequence). The CDR3 length is 15 residues. The CDR3 bases are TGTGCCAGCAGCCCTAGGTTCGGGGTTGTTAATGAGCAGTTCTTC. Its protein is CASSPRFGVVNEQFF. The full variable domain, rest sourced from reference TRBV13 and TRBJ2-1, is AAGVIQSPRHLIKEKRETATLKCYPIPRHDTVYWYQQGPGQDPQFLISFYEKMQSDKGSIPDRFSAQQFSDYHSELNMSSLELGDSALYFCASSPRFGVVNEQFFGPGTRLTVL.

The V call is TRBV6-1, the J call TRBJ2-6; D gene uncertain. V lost 11 bases and J lost 3, with 11 bases in between. Germline CDR1 is MNHNS and CDR2 is SASEGT. The CDR3 is made up of 13 amino acids. The CDR3 here is CAGRGFGANVLTF. CDR3 sequence (DNA): TGTGCCGGACGTGGGTTTGGGGCCAACGTCCTGACTTTC.